This T cell receptor (beta chain) was documented in a study of shared clonotypes between healthy human individuals. Every one of the donors was a Caucasian adult that lived in Nashville, Tennessee. TCRdb's table, derived via immunoSEQ multiplex PCR, lists solely in-frame clones and lacks some. The table lists 2,500,000 or so clones, under 95% of them singletons, with approximately 0.37% in the top ten. The CDR3 has 14 amino acids. CDR1 and CDR2 (germline): SGHTA, FQGNSA. Trimming shortened V by 1 base and J by 8 bases, and 11 bases separated the two germline ends. The chain has TRBV7-2 and TRBJ1-4; D unclear. What was sequenced was naive CD4+ T cells from PBMCs. Subset meaning: CD45RA+ positively selected. The sequence was collected from a man between 18 and 29 years old in good health. Some clones in this sample may be carry-over from other donors' samples. CDR3 DNA sequence: TGTGCCAGCAGCTTAGTTCACGGGAGAGAAAAACTGTTTTTT. It encodes CASSLVHGREKLFF.